These 27 T cell receptor beta chains were sequenced from one sample in a study of T cells after yellow fever vaccination. MiXCR, run by TCRdb on the 5' RACE reads, gives a single entry per CDR3 protein. The profile shows roughly 500,000 distinct CDR3 sequences, roughly a fifth of them singletons. The sequencing here drew on PBMCs, taken 15 days after the yellow fever booster vaccination. The receptors here all came from a young man who received the YFV17D yellow fever vaccine.

This clonotype was detected only a few times. The chain couples TRBV5-1 to TRBJ1-4; 7 positions match TRBD1. The CDR3 sequence is 15 residues long. With V trimmed by 4 bases and J by 6 bases, 9 bases remained unmatched. Per the germline V gene, CDR1 is SGHRS and CDR2 is YFSETQ. CDR3 sequence (DNA): TGCGCCAGCAGCGGCCGGGGGACAGCGGATGAAAAACTGTTTTTT. Translated, it gives CASSGRGTADEKLFF. Together with reference TRBV5-1 and TRBJ1-4, the CDR3 gives the full variable domain: KAGVTQTPRYLIKTRGQQVTLSCSPISGHRSVSWYQQTPGQGLQFLFEYFSETQRNKGNFPGRFSGRQFSNSRSEMNVSTLELGDSALYLCASSGRGTADEKLFFGSGTQLSVL.

V and J are TRBV5-8 and TRBJ2-5; D is tentatively TRBD1 or TRBD2 (5 bases each). Per germline, CDR1 SGHTS and CDR2 YDEGEE. The CDR3 runs to 14 residues. V lost 4 bases to trimming and J lost 5 bases, with 15 bases between them. CDR3 nucleotide sequence: TGTGCCAGCAGCCCGGGGACCCTCTACGAGACCCAGTACTTC. Translated: CASSPGTLYETQYF.

The chain links TRBV28 to TRBJ1-6, with D perhaps matching TRBD1 (6 bases). The CDR3 is 17 amino acids. Per germline, CDR1 MDHEN and CDR2 SYDVKM. The germline V and J ends were trimmed by 5 bases and 7 bases, with 21 bases remaining between them. In DNA, the CDR3 is TGTGCCAGCAGTCCTATCCAGTTGACAGGCCTCAATTCACCCCTCCACTTT. The encoded protein is CASSPIQLTGLNSPLHF.

This clonotype was seen a few times. The gene calls are TRBV7-8 and TRBJ2-1; D is unresolved. V was shortened by 1 base and J by 8 bases, with 6 bases between the two germline ends. The CDR3 has 12 residues. Per germline, CDR1 SGHVS and CDR2 FQNEAQ. In nucleotides, the CDR3 is TGTGCCAGCAGCTTAGAATTAGATGAGCAGTTCTTC. Translated, it gives CASSLELDEQFF.

The chain couples TRBV6-5 to TRBJ2-1, with TRBD2 identical over 8 bases. V lost 4 bases and J lost 0; bases outside the gene matches: 8. This CDR3 is built from 17 residues. Germline lookup yields CDR1 MNHEY and CDR2 SVGAGI. The CDR3 nucleotides are TGTGCCAGCAGTTCCCGACTAGCGCCGATCTCCTACAATGAGCAGTTCTTC. Residues: CASSSRLAPISYNEQFF.

This clonotype was seen a few times. This chain connects TRBV7-2 to TRBJ2-1, with 8 bases identical to TRBD2. The CDR3 loop spans 12 amino acids. Germline trimming cut 5 bases from V and 9 bases from J; bases unmatched to any gene: 3. The germline CDR1 and CDR2 sequences are SGHTA and FQGNSA. DNA of the CDR3: TGTGCCAGCAGCGCCGGGAGGGGTGAGCAGTTCTTC. It encodes CASSAGRGEQFF.

This clonotype was observed a few times. CDR3 coding DNA: TGTGCCAGCAGTTATATGGGCGACTCCCAAGAGACCCAGTACTTC. Its protein product is CASSYMGDSQETQYF. The chain links TRBV6-2 or TRBV6-3 to TRBJ2-5; D unclear. CDR1 and CDR2 from the germline V gene are MNHEY and SVGEGT. There are 15 residues in the CDR3. Trimming removed 3 bases from V and 1 base from J, with 12 bases in between.

The chain carries TRBV29-1 and TRBJ2-3; unclear D gene. V lost 5 bases and J 6 bases, leaving 12 bases between the germline ends. The CDR3 has 12 residues. CDR1 is SQVTM and CDR2 is ANQGSEA in the germline V gene. Here the CDR3 DNA reads TGCAGCGTTCGCCCGACCGGGGATACGCAGTATTTT. Encoded protein: CSVRPTGDTQYF.

The chain links TRBV7-9 to TRBJ1-1, with D perhaps matching TRBD1 (6 bases). CDR3 length: 16 amino acids. Germline V lookup: CDR1 SEHNR, CDR2 FQNEAQ (reference sequence). V was trimmed by 5 bases and J by 5 bases, leaving 21 bases between them. The CDR3: CASSPRGWSGATEAFF. The DNA of the CDR3 is TGTGCCAGCAGCCCCCGAGGGTGGTCAGGGGCGACTGAAGCTTTCTTT.

This clonotype was counted many times. The chain recombines TRBV7-2 with TRBJ2-3; no clear D. V gave up 1 base and J gave up 0 bases, with 8 bases separating them. Germline assignment: CDR1 SGHTA and CDR2 FQGNSA. This CDR3 region has 15 residues. In DNA, the CDR3 is TGTGCCAGCAGCTTAGTAGTCGCTAGCACAGATACGCAGTATTTT. Its protein product is CASSLVVASTDTQYF.

The table lists this clonotype with a few counts. The rearrangement uses TRBV6-1 and TRBJ1-6, with 9 bases identical to TRBD1. This CDR3 contains 14 residues. Germline V CDR1 and CDR2: MNHNS, SASEGT. V gave up 6 bases and J gave up 7 bases; unmatched junction bases: 4. CDR3 DNA: TGTGCCAGCAGACAGGGGGCAGGCAATTCACCCCTCCACTTT. Translating it yields CASRQGAGNSPLHF.

The chain is built from TRBV20-1 and TRBJ2-7; a possible D gene is TRBD1 (5 bases). CDR1 is DFQATT, CDR2 SNEGSKA, per germline (reference sequence). The length of the CDR3 is 13 residues. V was shortened by 5 bases and J by 0 bases, with 11 bases between the two germline ends. The chain's CDR3 is CSAPMDNSYEQYF. The DNA for the CDR3 is TGCAGTGCTCCTATGGACAACTCCTACGAGCAGTACTTC.

This clonotype was seen only once. CDR3 region: CASGVVTGELFF. CDR3 DNA: TGTGCCAGCGGAGTTGTCACCGGGGAGCTGTTTTTT. This chain joins TRBV7-3 and TRBJ2-2; D is unclear. The CDR3 has 12 residues. The germline CDR1 and CDR2 sequences are SGHTA and FQGTGA. The germline V and J ends were trimmed by 8 bases and 4 bases, with 8 bases remaining between them.

The rearrangement uses TRBV7-3 and TRBJ2-1, with 8 bases fitting TRBD2. Germline CDR1 is SGHTA and CDR2 is FQGTGA. Trimming took 5 bases from V and 4 from J; bases not matched to a gene: 13. The CDR3 is 17 residues long. The CDR3 coding sequence is TGTGCCAGCAGCACCCGGGGGGTGCTAGCGGGTTACAATGAGCAGTTCTTC. Translating gives CASSTRGVLAGYNEQFF.

The gene calls are TRBV14 and TRBJ2-7; 7 nucleotides line up with TRBD2. Germline V gene lookup returns CDR1 SGHDN and CDR2 FVKESK. The CDR3 contains 13 residues. Trimming removed 6 bases from V and 5 bases from J; junction bases left unmatched: 7. The CDR3 region is CASSYGRRNEQYF. CDR3 DNA: TGTGCCAGCAGTTACGGGAGGAGAAACGAGCAGTACTTC.

This clonotype was picked up many times. V usage is TRBV5-1 and J usage is TRBJ2-1; D not resolved. This CDR3 region has 13 residues. Per the germline V gene, CDR1 is SGHRS and CDR2 is YFSETQ. Trimming cost V 0 bases and J 7 bases, with 8 bases left between them. The CDR3 loop is CASSLAVGNEQFF. The CDR3 DNA reads as TGCGCCAGCAGCTTGGCAGTAGGGAATGAGCAGTTCTTC.

This clonotype was counted ten times or more. The J gene is TRBJ1-2, the V gene TRBV14; D may be TRBD1 (5 bases). V was shortened by 0 bases and J by 5 bases, with 13 bases between the two germline ends. This CDR3 is 15 amino acids long. CDR1 is SGHDN, CDR2 FVKESK, per germline. CDR3 nucleotide sequence: TGTGCCAGCAGCCAAGATCAGGGCAGGAGTTATGGCTACACCTTC. Translated, it gives CASSQDQGRSYGYTF. Combining the CDR3 with reference TRBV14 and TRBJ1-2 gives the whole variable domain EAGVTQFPSHSVIEKGQTVTLRCDPISGHDNLYWYRRVMGKEIKFLLHFVKESKQDESGMPNNRFLAERTGGTYSTLKVQPAELEDSGVYFCASSQDQGRSYGYTFGSGTRLTVV.

The V gene is TRBV7-9, the J gene TRBJ2-7; 8 bases match TRBD2. CDR3 length equals 14 residues. Trimming at V came to 4 bases and at J to 3 bases, leaving 5 bases not matched to a gene. Germline V lookup: CDR1 SEHNR, CDR2 FQNEAQ (reference sequence). This chain's CDR3 is CASSWVGTSYEQYF. The CDR3 bases are TGTGCCAGCAGCTGGGTTGGGACTAGCTACGAGCAGTACTTC.

The chain links TRBV7-8 to TRBJ2-5, with D perhaps matching TRBD1 or TRBD2 (6 bases each). The CDR3 is made up of 14 amino acids. Germline lookup yields CDR1 SGHVS and CDR2 FQNEAQ. V was shortened by 7 bases and J by 5 bases, with 17 bases between the two germline ends. The CDR3 nucleotides are TGTGCCAGCAATCGGCGCGGGACAACCGAGACCCAGTACTTC. Residues: CASNRRGTTETQYF.

The V and J genes are TRBV20-1 and TRBJ1-4, with a tentative D call TRBD1 (5 bases). V lost 3 bases and J 6 bases, leaving 14 bases between the germline ends. The CDR3 extends over 14 amino acids. Germline values: CDR1 DFQATT, CDR2 SNEGSKA (reference sequence). The CDR3 reads CSASWLGGDEKLFF. As DNA, the CDR3 is TGCAGTGCTAGTTGGTTGGGGGGGGATGAAAAACTGTTTTTT.

The J gene is TRBJ1-4, the V gene TRBV6-5, with 8 bases that match TRBD1. CDR3 length: 15 amino acids. Germline values: CDR1 MNHEY, CDR2 SVGAGI. J gave up 8 bases and V 0 bases, and 5 bases lay outside the gene matches. The CDR3 is CASSYSGTGGEKLFF. The CDR3 nucleotides are TGTGCCAGCAGTTACTCGGGGACAGGTGGAGAAAAACTGTTTTTT.

In this sample, this clonotype turned up many times. V usage is TRBV27 and J usage is TRBJ2-1; D uncertain. The CDR3 covers 11 residues. Germline assignment: CDR1 MNHEY and CDR2 SMNVEV (reference sequence). The V and J ends lost 4 bases and 10 bases respectively, with 8 bases between them. In DNA form, the CDR3 reads TGTGCCAGCAGTTACCACCTAGAGCAGTTCTTC. This translates into CASSYHLEQFF.

This rearrangement joins TRBV6-5 to TRBJ2-5, with D perhaps TRBD2 (5 bases). Trimming stripped 0 bases from V and 6 bases from J, with 11 bases between. The CDR3 runs 14 residues. CDR1 is MNHEY and CDR2 is SVGAGI in the germline V gene. The CDR3 DNA reads TGTGCCAGCAGTTACTCAACGGGGATTCAGACCCAGTACTTC. It yields the protein CASSYSTGIQTQYF.

This chain's CDR3 is CSAWDLETQYF. DNA of the CDR3: TGCAGCGCCTGGGACTTAGAGACCCAGTACTTC. This sequence joins TRBV29-1 and TRBJ2-5; TRBD2 might be the D (6 bases). The germline gives CDR1 SQVTM, CDR2 ANQGSEA. Trimming shortened V by 7 bases and J by 4 bases, and 10 bases separated the two germline ends. This CDR3 is 11 amino acids long.

A few counts support this clonotype. The gene calls are TRBV7-9 and TRBJ2-5; 9 nucleotides align to TRBD1. Germline assignment: CDR1 SEHNR and CDR2 FQNEAQ (reference sequence). The J segment lost 4 bases and the V segment lost 4 bases, leaving 7 bases of the junction unmatched. The CDR3 contains 15 residues. The CDR3 DNA follows: TGTGCCAGCAGCTCACAGGGGGCGGTTCCAGAGACCCAGTACTTC. Its translation is CASSSQGAVPETQYF.

This clonotype was seen a few times. The chain recombines TRBV4-3 with TRBJ2-3, with D uncertain. Trimming took 0 bases from V and 0 from J, leaving 13 bases between them. The germline gives CDR1 LGHNA, CDR2 YSLEER. This CDR3 is 17 amino acids long. Here the CDR3 DNA reads TGCGCCAGCAGCCAAGATCAGCAACCGGTTAGCACAGATACGCAGTATTTT. Translation gives CASSQDQQPVSTDTQYF.

This chain uses TRBV20-1 with TRBJ2-2; 14 positions match TRBD2. CDR3 size: 16 residues. Germline CDR1 is DFQATT and CDR2 is SNEGSKA (reference sequence). V shed 6 bases and J 5 bases; nucleotides not matched to a gene: 8. Here the CDR3 DNA reads TGCAGTGCAACGACTAGCGGGAGGGCCGATACCGGGGAGCTGTTTTTT. It translates to CSATTSGRADTGELFF.